The clone carrying this T cell receptor (beta chain) appeared a few times. Its cognate antigen is unknown. The data derive from a study of lymphopenia after photon versus proton radiotherapy. Study-wide results and caveats: Survival link was tested only in deceased patients; proton benefit remains a possibility.

Clones were sequenced by immunoSEQ multiplex PCR, and TCRdb holds only the in-frame ones, with some missing. This sample has roughly 38,000 clones; around nine tenths occur once, and the top ten carry 12% to 15%. The sequence was obtained from a man aged 55 to 70 with cholangiocarcinoma. Here the sequenced sample was peripheral blood, taken from a patient treated with photon-based radiotherapy.

Here the CDR3 reads CASSLMTENTEAFF. CDR3 coding DNA: TGTGCCAGCAGCTTAATGACGGAAAACACTGAAGCTTTCTTT. The chain combines TRBV7-9 with TRBJ1-1; D is ambiguous. The CDR3 runs 14 residues. Germline V CDR1 and CDR2: SEHNR, FQNEAQ (reference sequence). Deletions cut 2 bases from V and 2 bases from J, with 9 bases between.